The 25 T cell receptor beta chains below were found in one sample sequenced in a study of cytotoxic CD8 clonotypes in ibrutinib-treated CLL. Assay: immunoSEQ multiplex PCR; the TCRdb copy retains only in-frame clones and omits some. The repertoire holds 55,000 to 85,000 clones, with roughly nine tenths as singletons. Sequenced material: PBMCs, taken after 12 months of ibrutinib treatment. These receptors were taken from a human donor with chronic lymphocytic leukemia.

J is TRBJ2-7 and V is TRBV9; D not resolved. This CDR3 has 13 residues. V lost 3 bases and J 3 bases, leaving 10 bases between the germline ends. Germline-derived CDR1 and CDR2 are SGDLS and YYNGEE. CDR3 residues: CASSALGHYEQYF. The CDR3 coding sequence is TGTGCCAGCAGCGCCCTCGGGCACTACGAGCAGTACTTC.

V and J are TRBV6-5 and TRBJ1-1; D unresolved. Trimming removed 3 bases at V and 0 bases at J, with 11 bases between. The CDR3 is 15 amino acids. Germline CDR1 MNHEY, CDR2 SVGAGI. This CDR3 reads CASSYAGEMNTEAFF. For the CDR3, the DNA is TGTGCCAGCAGTTATGCAGGAGAAATGAACACTGAAGCTTTCTTT.

The rearrangement uses TRBV29-1 and TRBJ1-1; D may be TRBD1 (5 bases). V lost 7 bases to trimming and J lost 8 bases, with 17 bases between them. The germline V gene encodes CDR1 SQVTM and CDR2 ANQGSEA. This CDR3 is 12 amino acids long. The CDR3 nucleotides are TGCAGCGCCGGCGGGGGGGGATCCGAAGCTTTCTTT. Translation: CSAGGGGSEAFF.

The chain couples TRBV7-9 to TRBJ2-1; D is tentatively TRBD1 or TRBD2 (5 bases each). CDR3 length: 14 residues. The ends were cut back, 1 base at V and 9 bases at J, with 13 bases in the middle. The germline gives CDR1 SEHNR, CDR2 FQNEAQ (reference sequence). The DNA for the CDR3 is TGTGCCAGCAGCTTAGTAGCTGGGGGTACTGAGCAGTTCTTC. Protein: CASSLVAGGTEQFF.

This chain joins TRBV19 and TRBJ2-3; 7 bases fit TRBD1. This CDR3 is built from 14 residues. With 3 bases clipped from V and 3 bases from J, the junction kept 3 bases outside the gene matches. Germline-derived CDR1 and CDR2 are LNHDA and SQIVND (reference sequence). The CDR3: CASSMLQGTDTQYF. The CDR3 nucleotides are TGTGCCAGTAGTATGCTACAGGGGACAGATACGCAGTATTTT.

The CDR3 nucleotides are TGCACCAGCAAACTACCCCCACCTTACCAGGGAGGGAGTAGGTGCGGGGGGTGGGATCAGCCCCAGCATTTT. It codes for CTSKLPPPYQGGSRCGGWDQPQHF. This chain links TRBV1 with TRBJ1-5. TRBV1 is deemed a pseudogene. CDR3 size: 24 residues.

V is TRBV25-1 and J is TRBJ2-7, with no clear D. Trimming took off 2 bases at V and 6 bases at J, with 14 bases between the two ends. Germline V CDR1 and CDR2: MGHDK, SYGVNS. This CDR3 has 14 amino acids. CDR3 region: CASSEQDAYCEQYF. In DNA, the CDR3 is TGTGCCAGCAGTGAACAGGACGCTTACTGCGAGCAGTACTTC.

The genes are TRBV27 and TRBJ1-2, with D unclear. The V and J ends lost 5 bases and 2 bases respectively, with 9 bases between them. The CDR3 is 13 amino acids. Germline V lookup: CDR1 MNHEY, CDR2 SMNVEV (reference sequence). CDR3 DNA sequence: TGTGCCAGCAGTGTCGGGGTGAACTATGGCTACACCTTC. Amino acid sequence: CASSVGVNYGYTF.

The genes are TRBV7-2 and TRBJ2-3; D possibly corresponds to TRBD2 (6 bases). The V end lost 1 base, the J end lost 1 base, and 12 bases lay between the germline ends. The CDR3 has 16 amino acids. From germline, CDR1 is SGHTA and CDR2 FQGNSA. DNA of the CDR3: TGTGCCAGCAGCTTAGTAGCGGACCCCCGCACAGATACGCAGTATTTT. Translating it yields CASSLVADPRTDTQYF.

This clone was observed once. This rearrangement joins TRBV19 to TRBJ2-3; weak D call: TRBD2 (6 bases). CDR3 length: 15 residues. CDR1 LNHDA and CDR2 SQIVND come from the germline V gene (reference sequence). V shed 4 bases and J shed 0 bases, with 11 bases lying between them. CDR3 nucleotide sequence: TGTGCCAGTAGTACCCTAGCGACCAGCACAGATACGCAGTATTTT. Translating gives CASSTLATSTDTQYF.

This sequence joins TRBV28 and TRBJ2-2; 7 positions match TRBD1. There are 14 residues in the CDR3. The V gene end was trimmed by 5 bases and the J gene end by 4 bases; junction bases not matched to a gene: 4. The germline V gene has CDR1 MDHEN and CDR2 SYDVKM. DNA for the CDR3: TGTGCCAGCAGTCGGACAGGATTCACCGGGGAGCTGTTTTTT. It specifies CASSRTGFTGELFF.

For the CDR3, the DNA is TGTGCCAGCAGTTTATCAGGCACAGGGTTGGAGCAGTACTTC. Protein sequence: CASSLSGTGLEQYF. This chain links TRBV27 with TRBJ2-7, with a tentative D call TRBD1 (6 bases). The ends were cut back, 0 bases at V and 7 bases at J, with 13 bases in the middle. The CDR3 extends over 14 amino acids. Germline loops: CDR1 MNHEY, CDR2 SMNVEV (reference sequence).

The chain couples TRBV11-2 to TRBJ1-5; TRBD1 matches 8 bases. This CDR3 comprises 13 residues. CDR1 and CDR2 (germline): SGHAT, FQNNGV. With V trimmed by 5 bases and J by 6 bases, 3 bases remained unmatched. The CDR3 region has the DNA TGTGCCAGCAGCCCAGGGGGCGGTCAGCCCCAGCATTTT. This codes for CASSPGGGQPQHF. Complete variable domain (other parts from reference TRBV11-2 and TRBJ1-5): EAGVAQSPRYKIIEKRQSVAFWCNPISGHATLYWYQQILGQGPKLLIQFQNNGVVDDSQLPKDRFSAERLKGVDSTLKIQPAKLEDSAVYLCASSPGGGQPQHFGDGTRLSIL.

This chain connects TRBV6-1 to TRBJ2-7; D assignment may be TRBD1 or TRBD2 (5 bases each). Trimming removed 5 bases at V and 12 bases at J, with 20 bases between. Germline V CDR1 and CDR2: MNHNS, SASEGT. The CDR3 has 13 amino acids. This CDR3 is CASSTRDHLDPYF. The CDR3 bases are TGTGCCAGCAGTACACGGGACCACCTCGACCCGTACTTC.

This clone appeared a single time. The genes are TRBV14 and TRBJ1-2; unclear D gene. There are 12 residues in the CDR3. V was shortened by 0 bases and J by 8 bases, with 7 bases between the two germline ends. CDR1 is SGHDN, CDR2 FVKESK, per germline. The chain's CDR3 is CASSQEGFGYTF. Here the CDR3 DNA reads TGTGCCAGCAGCCAAGAGGGTTTCGGCTACACCTTC.

The chain is built from TRBV2 and TRBJ1-2; the D gene is possibly TRBD1 (6 bases). CDR3 length equals 14 residues. The ends were cut back, 6 bases at V and 7 bases at J, with 18 bases in the middle. Germline V lookup: CDR1 SNHLY, CDR2 FYNNEI. The CDR3 DNA is TGTGCCAGCAGGGGCGACAGGAGGAATGCTGGCTACACCTTC. This codes for CASRGDRRNAGYTF.

The chain links TRBV5-6 to TRBJ2-7; 9 nucleotides match TRBD1. With 2 bases clipped from V and 1 base from J, the junction kept 10 bases outside the gene matches. The CDR3 loop spans 17 amino acids. Germline CDR1 reads SGHDT; CDR2 reads YYEEEE. Here the CDR3 DNA reads TGTGCCAGCAGCTTTCTAATCATGGACAGGGGATCCTACGAGCAGTACTTC. It encodes CASSFLIMDRGSYEQYF. Drawing the rest from reference TRBV5-6 and TRBJ2-7, the complete variable domain is DAGVTQSPTHLIKTRGQQVTLRCSPKSGHDTVSWYQQALGQGPQFIFQYYEEEERQRGNFPDRFSGHQFPNYSSELNVNALLLGDSALYLCASSFLIMDRGSYEQYFGPGTRLTVT.

The chain is built from TRBV5-1 and TRBJ2-7, with 8 positions matching TRBD2. J gave up 5 bases and V 3 bases, and 13 bases lay outside the gene matches. This CDR3 comprises 16 residues. Germline V CDR1 and CDR2: SGHRS, YFSETQ. The CDR3 protein is CASSSGLRGGVHEQYF. CDR3 in DNA: TGCGCCAGCAGCTCGGGACTCCGGGGGGGCGTCCACGAGCAGTACTTC.

J is TRBJ1-3 and V is TRBV29-1, with TRBD1 identical over 7 bases. Germline V gene sequence: CDR1 SQVTM, CDR2 ANQGSEA. V lost 7 bases to trimming and J lost 4 bases; unmatched junction nucleotides: 10. The CDR3 runs to 14 residues. The CDR3 here is CSARDSKAGNTIYF. In DNA, the CDR3 is TGCAGCGCACGGGACAGTAAGGCCGGAAACACCATATATTTT. Looking up the rest from reference TRBV29-1 and TRBJ1-3 gives the full variable domain: SAVISQKPSRDICQRGTSLTIQCQVDSQVTMMFWYRQQPGQSLTLIATANQGSEATYESGFVIDKFPISRPNLTFSTLTVSNMSPEDSSIYLCSARDSKAGNTIYFGEGSWLTVV.

This chain joins TRBV13 and TRBJ2-5; tentative D call: TRBD1 (6 bases). The V and J ends lost 5 bases and 3 bases respectively, with 16 bases between them. This CDR3 region has 15 residues. Germline values: CDR1 PRHDT, CDR2 FYEKMQ (reference sequence). The CDR3 coding sequence is TGTGCCAGCAGCCCCGCCGGCAGGGGAGAAGAGACCCAGTACTTC. Translation: CASSPAGRGEETQYF.

The chain recombines TRBV7-3 with TRBJ2-3, with 8 positions matching TRBD2. Per germline, CDR1 SGHTA and CDR2 FQGTGA. The CDR3 covers 17 residues. The V segment lost 2 bases and the J segment 5 bases; nucleotides outside the gene matches: 12. CDR3 loop: CASSLGGWAGGGDTQYF. In DNA form, the CDR3 reads TGTGCCAGCAGCTTAGGAGGGTGGGCGGGAGGTGGAGATACGCAGTATTTT.

This chain joins TRBV2 and TRBJ1-5; D is uncertain. This CDR3 has 14 amino acids. Trimming removed 1 base from V and 4 bases from J, with 8 bases in between. Looked up from germline, CDR1 is SNHLY and CDR2 is FYNNEI. The CDR3, as DNA: TGTGCCAGCAGTGAAGGGGCCGGGAATCAGCCCCAGCATTTT. Translated: CASSEGAGNQPQHF.

This clone was recorded once. The chain carries TRBV9 and TRBJ2-1; tentatively, D is TRBD2 (5 bases). V lost 0 bases and J 2 bases, leaving 12 bases between the germline ends. The CDR3 consists of 16 residues. In germline, CDR1 is SGDLS, CDR2 YYNGEE. CDR3: CASSVVGSQAYNEQFF. The CDR3 nucleotides read TGTGCCAGCAGCGTAGTTGGGAGCCAGGCCTACAATGAGCAGTTCTTC.

Note on this clone: At one end the junction does not follow the germline gene, possibly because of a read error. This rearrangement joins TRBV7-7 to TRBJ2-1; tentative D call: TRBD2 (6 bases). The germline CDR1 and CDR2 sequences are SSHAT and FNYEAQ (reference sequence). The CDR3 extends over 15 amino acids. In DNA form, the CDR3 reads TGTGCTAGCAGCCCACAGCGGGCCTCCTACAATGAGCAGTTCTTC. Translated: CASSPQRASYNEQFF.

In its sample, this clone was seen a few times. The chain uses TRBV6-1 and TRBJ1-5; D gene ambiguous. The CDR3 extends over 15 amino acids. CDR1 and CDR2 (germline): MNHNS, SASEGT. V lost 2 bases and J 3 bases, leaving 11 bases between the germline ends. CDR3 residues: CASSELGQDNQPQHF. The CDR3 DNA reads as TGTGCCAGCAGTGAACTTGGGCAGGACAATCAGCCCCAGCATTTT.